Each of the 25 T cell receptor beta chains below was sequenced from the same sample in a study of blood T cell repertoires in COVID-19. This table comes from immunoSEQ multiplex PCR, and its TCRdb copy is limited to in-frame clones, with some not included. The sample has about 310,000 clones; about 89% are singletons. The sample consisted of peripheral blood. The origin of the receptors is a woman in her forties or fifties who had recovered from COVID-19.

The CDR3 is CAIKDRTTDTQYF. CDR3 nucleotide sequence: TGTGCCATCAAGGACAGAACCACAGATACGCAGTATTTT. The chain couples TRBV10-3 to TRBJ2-3; D possibly corresponds to TRBD1 (6 bases). This CDR3 contains 13 residues. Germline V gene data show CDR1 as ENHRY and CDR2 as SYGVKD. V lost 7 bases, J lost 2 bases, and 10 bases lay in between.

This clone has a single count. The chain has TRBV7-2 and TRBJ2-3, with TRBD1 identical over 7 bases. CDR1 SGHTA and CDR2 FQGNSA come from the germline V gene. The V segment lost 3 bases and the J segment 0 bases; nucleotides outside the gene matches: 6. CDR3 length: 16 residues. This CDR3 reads CASSFSGDRSTDTQYF. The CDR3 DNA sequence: TGTGCCAGCAGCTTCTCCGGGGACAGAAGCACAGATACGCAGTATTTT.

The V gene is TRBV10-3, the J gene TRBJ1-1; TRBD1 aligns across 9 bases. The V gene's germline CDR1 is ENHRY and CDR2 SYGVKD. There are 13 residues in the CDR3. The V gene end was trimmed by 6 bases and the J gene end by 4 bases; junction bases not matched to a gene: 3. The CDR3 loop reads CAISGQGSTEAFF. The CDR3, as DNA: TGTGCCATCAGCGGACAGGGGAGCACTGAAGCTTTCTTT.

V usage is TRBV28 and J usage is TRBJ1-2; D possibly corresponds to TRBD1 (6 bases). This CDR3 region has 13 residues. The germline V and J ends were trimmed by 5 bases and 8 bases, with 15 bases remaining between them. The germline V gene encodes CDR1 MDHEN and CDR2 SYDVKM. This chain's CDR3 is CASSLRDKGGYTF. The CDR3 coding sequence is TGTGCCAGCAGTCTCCGGGACAAGGGCGGCTACACCTTC.

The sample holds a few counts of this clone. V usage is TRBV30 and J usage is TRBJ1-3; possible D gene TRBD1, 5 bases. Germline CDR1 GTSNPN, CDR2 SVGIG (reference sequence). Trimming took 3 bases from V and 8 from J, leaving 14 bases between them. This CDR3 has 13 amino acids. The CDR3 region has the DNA TGTGCCTGGAGGTTCGGACATGGGGACACCATATATTTT. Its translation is CAWRFGHGDTIYF.

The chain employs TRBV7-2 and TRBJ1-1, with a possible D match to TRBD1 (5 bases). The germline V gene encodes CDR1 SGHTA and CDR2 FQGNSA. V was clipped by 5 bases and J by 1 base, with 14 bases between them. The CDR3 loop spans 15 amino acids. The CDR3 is CASSLEGVGNTEAFF. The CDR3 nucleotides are TGTGCCAGCAGCCTAGAAGGGGTGGGGAACACTGAAGCTTTCTTT.

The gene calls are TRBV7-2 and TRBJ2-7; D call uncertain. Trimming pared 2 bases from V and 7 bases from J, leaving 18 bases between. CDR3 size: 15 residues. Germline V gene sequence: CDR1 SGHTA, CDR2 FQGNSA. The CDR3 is CASSLSSGSQPEQYF. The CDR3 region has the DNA TGTGCCAGCAGCTTATCTTCCGGGTCCCAGCCTGAGCAGTACTTC.

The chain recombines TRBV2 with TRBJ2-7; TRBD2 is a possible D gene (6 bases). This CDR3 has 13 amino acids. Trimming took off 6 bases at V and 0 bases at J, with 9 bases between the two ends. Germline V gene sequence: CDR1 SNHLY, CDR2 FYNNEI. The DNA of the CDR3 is TGTGCCAGCAGGGGGACTGACTCCTACGAGCAGTACTTC. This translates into CASRGTDSYEQYF.

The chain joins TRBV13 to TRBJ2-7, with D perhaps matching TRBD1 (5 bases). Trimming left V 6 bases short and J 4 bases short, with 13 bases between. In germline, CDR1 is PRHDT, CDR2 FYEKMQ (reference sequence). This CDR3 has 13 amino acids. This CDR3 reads CASRNSTVYEQYF. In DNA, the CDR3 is TGTGCCAGCAGGAATTCGACAGTTTACGAGCAGTACTTC.

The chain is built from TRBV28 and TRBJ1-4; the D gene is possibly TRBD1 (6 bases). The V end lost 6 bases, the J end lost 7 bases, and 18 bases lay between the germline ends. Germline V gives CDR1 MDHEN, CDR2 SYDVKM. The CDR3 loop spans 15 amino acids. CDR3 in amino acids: CASRGDRRGSEKLFF. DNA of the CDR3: TGTGCCAGCAGGGGCGACAGAAGGGGGAGTGAAAAACTGTTTTTT.

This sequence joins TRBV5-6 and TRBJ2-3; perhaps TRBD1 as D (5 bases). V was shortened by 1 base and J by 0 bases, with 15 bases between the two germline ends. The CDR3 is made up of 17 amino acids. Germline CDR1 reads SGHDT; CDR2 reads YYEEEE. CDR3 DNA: TGTGCCAGCAGCTTGAGTGTTGCAGGGCTGAGCACAGATACGCAGTATTTT. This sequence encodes CASSLSVAGLSTDTQYF.

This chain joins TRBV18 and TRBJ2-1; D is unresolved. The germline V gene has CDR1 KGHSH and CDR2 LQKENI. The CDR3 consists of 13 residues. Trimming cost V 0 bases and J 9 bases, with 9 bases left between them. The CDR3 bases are TGTGCCAGCTCACCACCGGGCCACCTTGAGCAGTTCTTC. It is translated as CASSPPGHLEQFF.

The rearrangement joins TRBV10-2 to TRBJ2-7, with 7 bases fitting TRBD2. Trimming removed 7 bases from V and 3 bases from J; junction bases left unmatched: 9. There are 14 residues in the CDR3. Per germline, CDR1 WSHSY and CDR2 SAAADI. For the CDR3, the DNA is TGCGCCAGCACGTCGGCGGGGGTTATCTACGAGCAGTACTTC. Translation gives CASTSAGVIYEQYF.

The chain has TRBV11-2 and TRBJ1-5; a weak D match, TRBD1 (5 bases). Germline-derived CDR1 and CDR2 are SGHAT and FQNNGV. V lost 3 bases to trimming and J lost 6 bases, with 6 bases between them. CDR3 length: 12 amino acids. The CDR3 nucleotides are TGTGCCAGCAGCTTCGGGGGTCAGCCCCAGCATTTT. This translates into CASSFGGQPQHF.

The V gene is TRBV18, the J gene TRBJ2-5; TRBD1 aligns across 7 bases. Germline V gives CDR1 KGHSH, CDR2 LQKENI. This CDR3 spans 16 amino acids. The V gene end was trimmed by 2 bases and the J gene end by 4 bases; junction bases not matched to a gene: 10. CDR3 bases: TGTGCCAGCTCACCAGACAGGGAATCGGCCGGAGAGACCCAGTACTTC. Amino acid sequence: CASSPDRESAGETQYF.

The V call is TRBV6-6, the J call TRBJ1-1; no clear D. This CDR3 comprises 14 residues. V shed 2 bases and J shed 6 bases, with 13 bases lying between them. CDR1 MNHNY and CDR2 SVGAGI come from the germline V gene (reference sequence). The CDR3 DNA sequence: TGTGCCAGCAGTTACATGGAGGGTATGGCTGAAGCTTTCTTT. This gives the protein CASSYMEGMAEAFF.

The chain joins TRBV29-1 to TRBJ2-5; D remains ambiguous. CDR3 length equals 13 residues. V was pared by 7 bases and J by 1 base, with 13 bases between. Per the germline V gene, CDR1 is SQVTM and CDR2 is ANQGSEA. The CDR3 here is CSALKWSQETQYF. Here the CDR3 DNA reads TGCAGCGCTCTGAAATGGAGCCAAGAGACCCAGTACTTC.

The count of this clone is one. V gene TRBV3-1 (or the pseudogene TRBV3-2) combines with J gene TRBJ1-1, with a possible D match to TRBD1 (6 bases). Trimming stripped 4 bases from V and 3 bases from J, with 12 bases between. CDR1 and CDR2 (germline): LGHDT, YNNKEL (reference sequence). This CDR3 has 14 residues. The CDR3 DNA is TGTGCCAGCAGCCTCAGGGGAGGGGACACTGAAGCTTTCTTT. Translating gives CASSLRGGDTEAFF.

CDR3 region: CASSPSKGAQYF. The CDR3 coding sequence is TGTGCCAGCAGCCCCTCGAAGGGGGCCCAGTACTTC. V and J are TRBV2 and TRBJ2-5; perhaps TRBD1 as D (6 bases). This CDR3 is 12 amino acids long. Germline V gene lookup returns CDR1 SNHLY and CDR2 FYNNEI. Trimming took 6 bases from V and 9 from J, leaving 14 bases between them.

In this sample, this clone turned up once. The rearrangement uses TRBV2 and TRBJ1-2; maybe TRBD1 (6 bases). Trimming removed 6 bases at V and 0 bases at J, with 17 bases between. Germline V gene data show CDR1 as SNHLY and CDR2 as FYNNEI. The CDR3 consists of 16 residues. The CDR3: CASRKDSAVANYGYTF. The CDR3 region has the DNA TGTGCCAGCAGAAAGGACAGCGCCGTAGCTAACTATGGCTACACCTTC.

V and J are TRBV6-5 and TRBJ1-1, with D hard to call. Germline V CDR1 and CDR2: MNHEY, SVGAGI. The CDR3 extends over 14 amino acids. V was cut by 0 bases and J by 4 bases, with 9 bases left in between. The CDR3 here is CASSYSQAATEAFF. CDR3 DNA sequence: TGTGCCAGCAGTTACTCCCAGGCAGCCACTGAAGCTTTCTTT.

CDR3 residues: CASSLGAGRGTYNEQFF. In DNA, the CDR3 is TGTGCCAGCAGTTTAGGGGCGGGCAGGGGGACCTACAATGAGCAGTTCTTC. The rearrangement links TRBV28 to TRBJ2-1, with TRBD1 matching 7 bases. The ends lost 2 bases at V and 2 bases at J; junction bases unmatched: 9. The CDR3 sequence is 17 residues long. The germline CDR1 and CDR2 sequences are MDHEN and SYDVKM.

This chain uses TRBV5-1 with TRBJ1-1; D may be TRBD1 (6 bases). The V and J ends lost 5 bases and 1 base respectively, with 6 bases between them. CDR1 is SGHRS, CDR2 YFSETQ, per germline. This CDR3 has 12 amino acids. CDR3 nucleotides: TGCGCCAGCAGGGACAGGAACACTGAAGCTTTCTTT. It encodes CASRDRNTEAFF.

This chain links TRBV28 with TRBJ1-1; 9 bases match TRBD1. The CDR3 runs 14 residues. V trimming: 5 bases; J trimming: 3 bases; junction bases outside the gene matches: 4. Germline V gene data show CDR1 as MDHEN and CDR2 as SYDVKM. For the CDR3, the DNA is TGTGCCAGCAGTACAGGGGGCATAGACACTGAAGCTTTCTTT. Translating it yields CASSTGGIDTEAFF.

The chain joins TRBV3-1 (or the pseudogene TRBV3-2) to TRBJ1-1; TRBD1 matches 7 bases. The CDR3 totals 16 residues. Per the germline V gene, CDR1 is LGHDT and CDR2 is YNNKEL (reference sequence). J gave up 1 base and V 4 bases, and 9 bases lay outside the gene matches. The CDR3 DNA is TGTGCCAGCAGCCGGACCACGGGACAGCAGAACACTGAAGCTTTCTTT. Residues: CASSRTTGQQNTEAFF.